Listed below are T cell receptor beta chains from one sample, sequenced in a study of beta chain features in type 1 diabetes. Some clones are missing from TCRdb's copy, which holds only in-frame ones; the method was immunoSEQ multiplex PCR. The sample carries a few hundred thousand clones, about 13% recorded once. Sequenced input: naive CD4+ T cells from blood. The source of these receptors is a woman aged 18-29 years with type 1 diabetes. CDR3s include the opening cysteine and the closing phenylalanine or tryptophan. The order of the fields is clone size, CDR3 length, J gene, D gene, V gene, CDR3 DNA, CDR3 protein. The D gene is left open where the match is weak. Clone size, where shown, is once, few, many, or a class for clones that have expanded.

>NA|13|TRBJ1-2|TRBD1|TRBV15
TGTGCCACCAGCCACCGGGACAGCCGTGGCTACACCTTC
CATSHRDSRGYTF
>NA|14|TRBJ2-1|TRBD2|TRBV27
TGTGCCAGCAGAACTAGCGGCTCCTACAATGAGCAGTTCTTC
CASRTSGSYNEQFF
>NA|15|TRBJ2-7|NA|TRBV10-3
TGTGCCATCAGTGAGTCGGGGCCGAATCCCTACGAGCAGTACTTC
CAISESGPNPYEQYF
>once|16|TRBJ2-3|TRBD2|TRBV19
TGTGCCAGTAGTTCAAGACTAGCGGGAGCGATAGATACGCAGTATTTT
CASSSRLAGAIDTQYF
>few|15|TRBJ2-2|NA|TRBV29-1
TGCAGCGGTACTGCAGGGGCCTCGAACACCGGGGAGCTGTTTTTT
CSGTAGASNTGELFF
>NA|16|TRBJ2-7|NA|TRBV19
TGTGCCAGTAGTAAGGCTAGCGCTTTGAGAAGCGACGAGCAGTACTTC
CASSKASALRSDEQYF
>NA|15|TRBJ2-3|NA|TRBV7-9
TGTGCCAGCAGCTTAGCCGGGGGTCTGGCAGATACGCAGTATTTT
CASSLAGGLADTQYF
>few|15|TRBJ2-1|TRBD2|TRBV4-1
TGCGCCAGCAGCCAAAGTGTACTAGCGTCGGGTGAGCAGTTCTTC
CASSQSVLASGEQFF
>few|14|TRBJ2-1|TRBD2|TRBV4-3
TGCGCCAGCAGCCAGGGGAGGGCCAGGAGTGAGCAGTTCTTC
CASSQGRARSEQFF
>few|15|TRBJ2-7|NA|TRBV5-1
TGCGCCAGCAGCTTGGGGCTAGCCCCTTACTACGAGCAGTACTTC
CASSLGLAPYYEQYF
>few|15|TRBJ2-1|NA|TRBV6-5
TGTGCCAGCAGTTACTCGTGGGTTGCAGGCAATGAGCAGTTCTTC
CASSYSWVAGNEQFF
>NA|16|TRBJ1-1|TRBD1|TRBV27
TGTGCCAGCAGTCCTCGGACAGGAATGATGGGTACTGAAGCTTTCTTT
CASSPRTGMMGTEAFF
>few|13|TRBJ1-1|NA|TRBV5-1
TGCGCCAGCGTAGGACGGGGGGACACTGAAGCTTTCTTT
CASVGRGDTEAFF
>NA|21|TRBJ1-5|TRBD1|TRBV28
TGTGCCAGCAGGACCTACCCGTTCTCGGGGCAGGGGGGTAAGGTGGATCAGCCCCAGCATTTT
CASRTYPFSGQGGKVDQPQHF
>few|14|TRBJ2-7|TRBD2|TRBV18
TGTGCCAGCTCACCAGTATGGACTAGCTACGAGCAGTACTTC
CASSPVWTSYEQYF
>NA|13|TRBJ2-3|NA|TRBV5-6
TGTGCCAGCAGCGGCTACAGTCGCGATACGCAGTATTTT
CASSGYSRDTQYF
>NA|10|TRBJ2-5|NA|TRBV20-1
TGCAGTGTAGCCCAAGAGACCCAGTACTTC
CSVAQETQYF
>NA|18|TRBJ2-7|NA|TRBV7-8
TGTGCCAGCAGCTTAGTTTCGCCGTTTAGAAATAGCTCCTACGAGCAGTACTTC
CASSLVSPFRNSSYEQYF
>NA|15|TRBJ2-7|NA|TRBV15
TGTGCCACCAGCGAGGGACTTACGAGCTCCTACGAGCAGTACTTC
CATSEGLTSSYEQYF
>few|13|TRBJ1-1|TRBD1|TRBV7-2
TGTGCCAGCAGCCCCCAGGACAGGGTGGGAGCTTTCTTT
CASSPQDRVGAFF
>few|13|TRBJ2-5|NA|TRBV7-7
TGTGCCAGCAGCTTAGACGAAAAGAGGGCCCAGTACTTC
CASSLDEKRAQYF
>NA|13|TRBJ1-2|NA|TRBV7-9
TGTGCCAGCAGCCCCGCGGACATCTATGGCTACACCTTC
CASSPADIYGYTF
>few|15|TRBJ1-5|TRBD1|TRBV2
TGTGCCAGCAGGGGGACAGGGGGCGCCGGTCAGCCCCAGCATTTT
CASRGTGGAGQPQHF
>few|16|TRBJ1-5|TRBD1|TRBV19
TGTGCCAGTAGAACCTTCGACAGGGGAAGGAATCAGCCCCAGCATTTT
CASRTFDRGRNQPQHF
>NA|15|TRBJ1-2|NA|TRBV6-5
TGTGCCAGCAGTTACTCGAGTGGAGGGGTTGAGAGCTACACCTTC
CASSYSSGGVESYTF
>NA|11|TRBJ2-2|NA|TRBV20-1
TGCAGTGCTCACAAGACCGGGGAGCTGTTTTTT
CSAHKTGELFF
>few|14|TRBJ2-5|NA|TRBV10-3
TGTGCCATCAGTGAGTTCATAGACCAAGAGACCCAGTACTTC
CAISEFIDQETQYF
>few|12|TRBJ2-1|NA|TRBV2
TGTGCCAGCAGTTACAGTTACAATGAGCAGTTCTTC
CASSYSYNEQFF
>few|13|TRBJ2-3|NA|TRBV18
TGTGCCAGCTCGAGCCAGGATAGTGACACCCAGTATTTT
CASSSQDSDTQYF
>NA|13|TRBJ2-5|NA|TRBV18
TGTGCCAGCTCAGCTCCCCAGGGAGAGACCCAGTACTTC
CASSAPQGETQYF
>few|16|TRBJ2-1|TRBD2|TRBV11-2
TGTGCCAGCAGCTTAGGCCGAGGACTAGTCCACAATGAGCAGTTCTTC
CASSLGRGLVHNEQFF
>few|13|TRBJ2-1|TRBD2|TRBV27
TGCTCCAGCAAGGGTAGCGGGACGGATGAGCAGTTCTTC
CSSKGSGTDEQFF
>once|14|TRBJ2-2|NA|TRBV4-1
TGCGCCAGCAGCCAAAGAGGACAGACCGGGGAGCTGTTTTTT
CASSQRGQTGELFF
>NA|14|TRBJ1-5|TRBD1|TRBV9
TGTGCCAGCAGCGGGGGGACAGGGAATCAGCCCCAGCATTTT
CASSGGTGNQPQHF
>few|15|TRBJ2-1|NA|TRBV6-5
TGTGCCAGCAGTTACGGGGGGAGGCCCTACAATGAGCAGTTCTTC
CASSYGGRPYNEQFF
>few|15|TRBJ1-4|NA|TRBV25-1
TGTGCCAGCAGTCCCGGGGGGCAGGGAAATGAAAAACTGTTTTTT
CASSPGGQGNEKLFF
>few|13|TRBJ1-5|NA|TRBV30
TGTGCCTGGAGTAGGTACCACAGTGTGACCCAGCATTTT
CAWSRYHSVTQHF
>NA|14|TRBJ2-5|TRBD1|TRBV6-5
TGTGCCAGCAGTTATTCGGACAGGGGGAAGACCCAGTACTTC
CASSYSDRGKTQYF
>NA|16|TRBJ2-7|NA|TRBV9
TGTGCCAGCAGCGTCAGGGGGGACGGAAGCTCCTACGAGCAGTACTTC
CASSVRGDGSSYEQYF
>NA|14|TRBJ2-2|TRBD2|TRBV6-5
TGTGCCACTTCGACTAGCGGGAACACCGGGGAGCTGTTTTTT
CATSTSGNTGELFF
>NA|16|TRBJ2-3|TRBD1|TRBV10-3
TGTGCCATCAGTGAAGGGGGACAGGGAAGGGCAGATACGCAGTATTTT
CAISEGGQGRADTQYF
>NA|15|TRBJ1-2|NA|TRBV7-9
TGTGCCAGCAGCTTAGGGAAACAGATCTTCTATGGCTACACCTTC
CASSLGKQIFYGYTF
>NA|14|TRBJ1-1|NA|TRBV7-9
TGTGCCAGCAGCTTAGAGGCGGTGAACACTGAAGCTTTCTTT
CASSLEAVNTEAFF
>few|16|TRBJ2-2|NA|TRBV9
TGTGCCAGCAGCGTAGATCGGGGGGCATTCGCCGGGGAGCTGTTTTTT
CASSVDRGAFAGELFF
>NA|14|TRBJ2-5|TRBD2|TRBV5-4
TGTGCCAGCAGCCCCAGGGCGGGGGAGGAGACCCAGTACTTC
CASSPRAGEETQYF
>NA|13|TRBJ2-3|TRBD2|TRBV30
TGTGCCTGGAGACTCAGGCGGCTAGCGGGAGAATCCTTT
CAWRLRRLAGESF
>few|13|TRBJ2-4|TRBD1|TRBV29-1
TGCAGCGTTACCGGGACAGGGGCGAACATTCAGTACTTC
CSVTGTGANIQYF
>few|14|TRBJ2-7|NA|TRBV15
TGTGCCACCAGCTCCCGGGACAAACGATACGAGCAGTACTTC
CATSSRDKRYEQYF
>few|15|TRBJ2-7|TRBD2|TRBV27
TGTGCCAGCAGTTGGGGGACTAGCAGAGCCTACGAGCAGTACTTC
CASSWGTSRAYEQYF